Listed here is a single T cell receptor beta chain. CDR1 and CDR2 (germline): SGHNT, YENEEA. CDR3 length: 11 residues. V shed 5 bases and J shed 7 bases, with 8 bases lying between them. The protocol was immunoSEQ multiplex PCR, while the TCRdb copy is restricted to in-frame clones and leaves out a portion. The data show about 62,000 clones, with roughly 98% seen just once and about 0.16% held by the top ten. This sample was included in a study of technical replicates of blood from a few donors. Material: T cells isolated from PBMCs. The V call is TRBV11-3, the J call TRBJ1-1; D gene unclear. The origin of this receptor is a human donor in good health. The CDR3 nucleotides read TGTGCCAGCAGCGGCGGTGGTGAAGCTTTCTTT. It encodes CASSGGGEAFF.